These 25 T cell receptor beta chains came from one sample sequenced in a study of shared clonotypes between healthy human individuals. Here immunoSEQ multiplex PCR was the method, and the copy in TCRdb shows in-frame clones only, minus some. The sample carries more than 550,000 clones, just over 90% recorded once. Terminally differentiated effector memory CD45RA+ cells were excluded by CCR7 positive selection of CD45RO-negative cells. Sequencing was performed on naive CD8+ T cells sorted from blood. Receptors originate from a young man in good health.

The gene calls are TRBV27 and TRBJ2-1; the D gene is possibly TRBD2 (6 bases). The V end was cut by 6 bases, the J end by 6 bases, with 21 bases between. CDR3 size: 16 residues. CDR1 and CDR2 from the germline V gene are MNHEY and SMNVEV (reference sequence). The DNA of the CDR3 is TGTGCCAGCAGCCTTACCGGGACTTTCTCTCTCAATGAGCAGTTCTTC. Translated: CASSLTGTFSLNEQFF.

This clone was seen just once. The chain uses TRBV28 and TRBJ2-1, with 7 bases that match TRBD1. After removal of 5 bases from V and 9 bases from J, the junction contained 4 bases not matched to a gene. Germline CDR1 reads MDHEN; CDR2 reads SYDVKM. This CDR3 region has 12 residues. CDR3 sequence (DNA): TGTGCCAGCAGTATGGGACAGATTGAGCAGTTCTTC. Its protein product is CASSMGQIEQFF.

The chain combines TRBV28 with TRBJ2-2; tentatively, D is TRBD1 (5 bases). The CDR3 totals 15 residues. V was pared by 6 bases and J by 2 bases, with 13 bases between. Germline CDR1 MDHEN, CDR2 SYDVKM. The CDR3 DNA reads as TGTGCCAGCAGAATAGGGGTAACTAACACCGGGGAGCTGTTTTTT. It codes for CASRIGVTNTGELFF.

DNA of the CDR3: TGTGCCAGCAGCAAAGAGATCCTCTGGGGAGAGGGACTAGCGGGAGGGTGTGAGCAGTTCTTC. It codes for CASSKEILWGEGLAGGCEQFF. J is TRBJ2-1 and V is TRBV21-1; TRBD2, as called in the table, went unchecked against the DNA. TRBV21-1 is a listed pseudogene. This CDR3 region has 21 residues.

J is TRBJ2-1 and V is TRBV5-8, with D perhaps matching TRBD2 (5 bases). From germline, CDR1 is SGHTS and CDR2 YDEGEE. The length of the CDR3 is 14 residues. Deletions cut 4 bases from V and 8 bases from J, with 16 bases between. This chain's CDR3 is CASSTSGGLDEQFF. As DNA, the CDR3 is TGTGCCAGCAGCACCTCGGGCGGACTTGATGAGCAGTTCTTC.

Concerning this clone: This sample also contains other DNA sequences that code for the same CDR3. The genes are TRBV7-3 and TRBJ1-1; no definite D call. The CDR3 is 13 amino acids. The V gene lost 2 bases and the J gene lost 5 bases, with 9 bases spanning the gap. Germline V gives CDR1 SGHTA, CDR2 FQGTGA. The CDR3 DNA reads TGTGCCAGCAGCTTAGGGGTAGGGACTGAAGCTTTCTTT. It codes for CASSLGVGTEAFF.

This sequence joins TRBV7-9 and TRBJ1-2; 8 bases are shared with TRBD1. The V gene end was trimmed by 5 bases and the J gene end by 4 bases; junction bases not matched to a gene: 6. Germline assignment: CDR1 SEHNR and CDR2 FQNEAQ (reference sequence). The CDR3 has 14 amino acids. For the CDR3, the DNA is TGTGCCAGCAGCGAAGCCGGGACAGGCTATGGCTACACCTTC. Translating it yields CASSEAGTGYGYTF. Supplemented by reference TRBV7-9 and TRBJ1-2, the full variable domain reads DTGVSQNPRHKITKRGQNVTFRCDPISEHNRLYWYRQTLGQGPEFLTYFQNEAQLEKSRLLSDRFSAERPKGSFSTLEIQRTEQGDSAMYLCASSEAGTGYGYTFGSGTRLTVV.

This chain links TRBV6-1 with TRBJ2-5; D might be TRBD2 (6 bases). The V gene's germline CDR1 is MNHNS and CDR2 SASEGT. Deletions cut 5 bases from V and 6 bases from J, with 16 bases between. The CDR3 has 14 amino acids. CDR3 DNA: TGTGCCAGCAGTTGGACTACTTTGAAGAAGACCCAGTACTTC. As protein: CASSWTTLKKTQYF.

This clone was seen only once. The V gene is TRBV29-1, the J gene TRBJ2-7, with D perhaps TRBD1 or TRBD2 (6 bases each). The CDR3 covers 12 residues. Germline loops: CDR1 SQVTM, CDR2 ANQGSEA. V was trimmed by 5 bases and J by 4 bases, leaving 12 bases between them. Here the CDR3 DNA reads TGCAGCGTTAGCTGGGGGGCGTACGAGCAGTACTTC. Translation: CSVSWGAYEQYF.

The rearrangement uses TRBV28 and TRBJ2-4, with D possibly matching TRBD1 (6 bases). The CDR3 is 18 amino acids. Trimming pared 2 bases from V and 0 bases from J, leaving 17 bases between. Germline V gene lookup returns CDR1 MDHEN and CDR2 SYDVKM. DNA of the CDR3: TGTGCCAGCAGTTTACCGGGGTCTCAGGGGATAGCCAAAAACATTCAGTACTTC. Translating it yields CASSLPGSQGIAKNIQYF.

The CDR3 nucleotides are TGTGCCAGCAGGTTAGCGGGAGAGGGCTACGAGCAGTACTTC. The encoded protein is CASRLAGEGYEQYF. The chain links TRBV6-5 to TRBJ2-7; 9 bases are shared with TRBD2. V shed 6 bases, J shed 3 bases, and the junction held 6 bases outside the gene matches. Germline V gene data show CDR1 as MNHEY and CDR2 as SVGAGI. The CDR3 is 14 residues long.

Only one count was recorded for this clone. This chain links TRBV18 with TRBJ2-1; D perhaps matches TRBD2 (5 bases). Looked up from germline, CDR1 is KGHSH and CDR2 is LQKENI. V was cut by 2 bases and J by 8 bases, with 19 bases left in between. There are 16 residues in the CDR3. The CDR3 spells CASSPVILGHMYEQFF. CDR3 nucleotide sequence: TGTGCCAGCTCACCAGTGATACTAGGGCATATGTATGAGCAGTTCTTC.

This rearrangement joins TRBV27 to TRBJ2-7, with 8 bases that match TRBD1. Germline CDR1 MNHEY, CDR2 SMNVEV (reference sequence). Trimming took 4 bases from V and 2 from J; bases not matched to a gene: 4. The CDR3 loop spans 14 amino acids. CDR3: CASSSWDRTYEQYF. The CDR3 DNA sequence: TGTGCCAGCAGTTCTTGGGACAGGACCTACGAGCAGTACTTC.

V and J are TRBV28 and TRBJ2-1; D possibly corresponds to TRBD2 (6 bases). V was pared by 3 bases and J by 10 bases, with 13 bases between. The CDR3 is made up of 13 amino acids. Germline V gene data show CDR1 as MDHEN and CDR2 as SYDVKM. CDR3 nucleotides: TGTGCCAGCAGTTTTGGGCCTACTAGCGAGCAGTTCTTC. Protein: CASSFGPTSEQFF.

In its sample, this clone was seen once. The V call is TRBV2, the J call TRBJ2-7; possible D gene TRBD2, 5 bases. The germline V and J ends were trimmed by 3 bases and 5 bases, with 8 bases remaining between them. Germline values: CDR1 SNHLY, CDR2 FYNNEI. The CDR3 extends over 12 amino acids. The chain's CDR3 is CASSDSGNEQYF. The CDR3, as DNA: TGTGCCAGCAGTGATTCGGGAAACGAGCAGTACTTC.

J is TRBJ2-3 and V is TRBV19; 7 nucleotides agree with TRBD2. This CDR3 spans 16 amino acids. The V and J ends lost 4 bases and 3 bases, in that order; junction bases with no gene match: 10. CDR1 is LNHDA and CDR2 is SQIVND in the germline V gene (reference sequence). CDR3 in amino acids: CASSTDLAAPTDTQYF. CDR3 nucleotides: TGTGCCAGTAGTACGGATCTAGCGGCTCCGACAGATACGCAGTATTTT.

As for this clone: This sample also contains other DNA sequences that code for the same CDR3. The gene calls are TRBV5-5 and TRBJ2-7, with 7 positions matching TRBD1. CDR3 length equals 13 residues. In germline, CDR1 is SGHKS, CDR2 YYEKEE (reference sequence). After removal of 0 bases from V and 4 bases from J, the junction contained 1 base not matched to a gene. The CDR3 spells CASSLEGAYEQYF. Here the CDR3 DNA reads TGTGCCAGCAGCTTGGAGGGGGCATACGAGCAGTACTTC. Supplemented by reference TRBV5-5 and TRBJ2-7, the full variable domain reads DAGVTQSPTHLIKTRGQQVTLRCSPISGHKSVSWYQQVLGQGPQFIFQYYEKEERGRGNFPDRFSARQFPNYSSELNVNALLLGDSALYLCASSLEGAYEQYFGPGTRLTVT.

V usage is TRBV9 and J usage is TRBJ2-3; TRBD2 matches at 12 bases. This CDR3 has 15 amino acids. Germline assignment: CDR1 SGDLS and CDR2 YYNGEE. The junction had 1 base not matched to a gene; V was cut back by 1 base and J by 4 bases. CDR3 protein: CASSVSSGRADTQYF. The CDR3 nucleotides read TGTGCCAGCAGCGTATCTAGCGGGAGGGCAGATACGCAGTATTTT.

This clone has just one count. This chain uses TRBV6-5 with TRBJ1-3, with D tentatively TRBD1 (6 bases). CDR1 and CDR2 from the germline V gene are MNHEY and SVGAGI. This CDR3 region has 14 residues. V lost 7 bases to trimming and J lost 4 bases, with 14 bases between them. The CDR3, as DNA: TGTGCCAGCATCTCGGGGGCACGGGGAAACACCATATATTTT. Protein product: CASISGARGNTIYF.

The rearrangement links TRBV10-1 to TRBJ2-7, with 10 bases matching TRBD1. The germline gives CDR1 WNHNN, CDR2 SYGVQD (reference sequence). The V gene end was trimmed by 6 bases and the J gene end by 3 bases; junction bases not matched to a gene: 5. The CDR3 has 14 residues. The CDR3 sequence is CASRAGTGDYEQYF. CDR3 DNA sequence: TGCGCCAGCAGAGCCGGGACAGGGGACTACGAGCAGTACTTC.

The chain combines TRBV27 with TRBJ1-1; unclear D gene. Germline V gene data show CDR1 as MNHEY and CDR2 as SMNVEV (reference sequence). The CDR3 has 16 residues. V was cut by 6 bases and J by 4 bases, with 21 bases left in between. The CDR3 sequence: CASSRLSPEVITEAFF. The CDR3 nucleotides are TGTGCCAGCAGCCGATTATCCCCGGAGGTAATCACTGAAGCTTTCTTT.

This clone was found once. Germline is not matched at one junction end, which may reflect a read error. The gene calls are TRBV7-7 and TRBJ2-1; TRBD2 matches 7 bases. Germline CDR1 is SSHAT and CDR2 is FNYEAQ (reference sequence). CDR3 length: 15 amino acids. CDR3 nucleotides: TGTGCTAGCAGCTTAATGGCGGGAGAAGGGAATGAGCAGTTCTTC. This translates into CASSLMAGEGNEQFF.

V usage is TRBV9 and J usage is TRBJ2-3; 12 nucleotides line up with TRBD1. J was trimmed by 5 bases and V by 4 bases; bases with no gene match: 8. Germline-derived CDR1 and CDR2 are SGDLS and YYNGEE. There are 16 residues in the CDR3. CDR3 sequence: CASSPTGQGAGDTQYF. In DNA, the CDR3 is TGTGCCAGCAGCCCAACGGGACAGGGGGCGGGAGATACGCAGTATTTT.

The chain uses TRBV7-9 and TRBJ2-1; a possible D gene is TRBD1 (6 bases). The CDR3 contains 15 residues. The V end lost 7 bases, the J end lost 0 bases, and 13 bases lay between the germline ends. CDR1 is SEHNR and CDR2 is FQNEAQ in the germline V gene (reference sequence). The CDR3, as DNA: TGTGCCAGCATCTCCCGGGACAACTCCTACAATGAGCAGTTCTTC. As protein: CASISRDNSYNEQFF.

This chain links TRBV28 with TRBJ2-2; D is uncertain. Trimming cost V 5 bases and J 4 bases, with 11 bases left between them. Germline V gene lookup returns CDR1 MDHEN and CDR2 SYDVKM. This CDR3 contains 14 residues. CDR3 sequence reads: CASSPGFPTGELFF. Here the CDR3 DNA reads TGTGCCAGCAGTCCAGGTTTCCCCACCGGGGAGCTGTTTTTT.